A selection of T cell receptor beta chains follows, all from one sample in a study of T cells in localized non-small cell lung cancer. Only in-frame clones appear in the TCRdb table, and some are missing; sequencing was by immunoSEQ multiplex PCR. This sample has about 40,000 clones; approximately 84% occur once, and the top ten carry approximately 6.4%. The input for sequencing was peripheral blood, taken before any cancer treatment. These receptors originate from a man between 40 and 75 years old with stage I lung adenocarcinoma. The CDR3 runs from the conserved cysteine through the conserved F or W. A D gene is named only where the DNA matches it firmly. Not every row has a clone size; where given, it reads once, few, many or a size class.

V	size	D	J	DNA	CDR3
TRBV2	.	.	TRBJ2-3	TGTGCCAGCAGTGGAGAGCTGTCCACGCAGTATTTT	CASSGELSTQYF
TRBV10-3	.	TRBD2	TRBJ2-7	TGTGCCATCAGTGGGCGGGGGGACTCCTACGAGCAGTACTTC	CAISGRGDSYEQYF
TRBV19	.	TRBD2	TRBJ2-5	TGTGCCAGTAAAGGTAGCGGGAGTCGATTAACGGTCCAAGAGACCCAGTACTTC	CASKGSGSRLTVQETQYF
TRBV4-3	.	TRBD2	TRBJ2-4	TGCGCCAGCAGCCAGACCGGGAGGGTTCAGTACTTC	CASSQTGRVQYF
TRBV11-1	.	.	TRBJ2-5	TGTGCCAGCAGCTTTAGAGGGGAGGTGACCCAGTACTTC	CASSFRGEVTQYF
TRBV18	.	TRBD1	TRBJ2-1	TGTGCCAGCTTTTCAAGACAGGGAAGGGACCACAATGAGCAGTTCTTC	CASFSRQGRDHNEQFF
TRBV7-6	.	.	TRBJ1-5	TGTGCCAGCAGCTTAGCGTCTGGGGAACCCCAGCATTTT	CASSLASGEPQHF
TRBV4-3	.	.	TRBJ1-5	TGCGCCAGCAGCCAAGTAGTAGGAGGTCAGCCCCAGCATTTT	CASSQVVGGQPQHF
TRBV28	once	.	TRBJ1-5	TGTGCCAGCATCCCCGGGCAGGGAGTGGGACAGCCCCAGCATTTT	CASIPGQGVGQPQHF
TRBV29-1	.	TRBD2	TRBJ2-3	TGCAGCGCATCTAGCGGGAGGGGGGATACGCAGTATTTT	CSASSGRGDTQYF
TRBV7-6	.	.	TRBJ1-3	TGTGCCAGCAGCTTACGTACACCCACCAGCTCTGGAAACACCATATATTTT	CASSLRTPTSSGNTIYF
TRBV28	few	TRBD2	TRBJ2-5	TGTGCCAGCAGCGCTAGCGGGTTCGAGACCCAGTACTTC	CASSASGFETQYF
TRBV7-9	.	TRBD2	TRBJ2-4	TGTGCCAGCAGCCCCCGGGGGACCGGGACTAGCGGGATTGCGAACATTCAGTACTTC	CASSPRGTGTSGIANIQYF
TRBV4-3	once	.	TRBJ2-3	TGCGCCAGCAGCCAAGATCACCTAGGGGGAGCAGATACGCAGTATTTT	CASSQDHLGGADTQYF
TRBV28	.	TRBD1	TRBJ1-2	TGTGCCAGCAGGAATGGACAGGGAAACTATGGCTACACCTTC	CASRNGQGNYGYTF
TRBV28	.	.	TRBJ2-7	TGTGCCAGCAGTATAACCTCGCCCGGTTACGAGCAGTACTTC	CASSITSPGYEQYF
TRBV19	.	.	TRBJ2-7	TGTGCCAGTAGTCCTGGGCAGACCTACGAGCAGTACTTC	CASSPGQTYEQYF
TRBV7-8	.	TRBD2	TRBJ2-1	TGTGCCAGCAGCCCGATGACTAGCGGGAGGGCCTATGAGCAGTTCTTC	CASSPMTSGRAYEQFF
TRBV19	once	TRBD1	TRBJ1-1	TGTGCCACTTCAGACAGGGGAGGGGATGGAGCTTTCTTT	CATSDRGGDGAFF
TRBV5-4	few	TRBD2	TRBJ2-2	TGTGCCAGCAGCCTCCCATTAGCGGGAGGAAGCGGGGAGCTGTTTTTT	CASSLPLAGGSGELFF
TRBV15	.	TRBD1	TRBJ2-7	TGTGCCACCAGCCGTGGACAGGGAGTCTACGAGCAGTACTTC	CATSRGQGVYEQYF
TRBV18	once	.	TRBJ1-3	TGTGCCAGCTCACCATCGGCAGCTGGAAACACCATATATTTT	CASSPSAAGNTIYF
TRBV6-5	.	.	TRBJ1-2	TGTGCCAGCACCCAGACAGGTCGATATGGCTACACCTTC	CASTQTGRYGYTF
TRBV6-1	.	.	TRBJ1-2	TGTGCCAGCAGTGAAGCGGACGGAGGTTACTATGGCTACACCTTC	CASSEADGGYYGYTF
TRBV5-6	.	.	TRBJ2-2	TGTGCCAGCAGCATCATATCAGGGTCCACCGGGGAGCTGTTTTTT	CASSIISGSTGELFF
TRBV9	.	TRBD2	TRBJ2-2	TGTGCCAGCAGCGCGGGGACTAGCGGGGTCACCGGGGAGCTGTTTTTT	CASSAGTSGVTGELFF
TRBV19	.	.	TRBJ2-2	TGTGCCAGTAGTCTCCGGGACGTGTCCGCCGGGGAGCTGTTTTTT	CASSLRDVSAGELFF
TRBV18	once	.	TRBJ2-5	TGTGCCAGCTCCCCCCCCAGTCAAGAGACCCAGTACTTC	CASSPPSQETQYF
TRBV6-5	once	.	TRBJ1-1	TGTGCCAGCAGTTGGGACGGACGAAACACTGAAGCTTTCTTT	CASSWDGRNTEAFF
TRBV4-3	.	TRBD2	TRBJ2-7	TGCGCCAGCAGCCAAAATAGCGGGCTATCCTACGAGCAGTACTTC	CASSQNSGLSYEQYF
TRBV7-8	.	.	TRBJ2-1	TGTGCCAGCAGTCCGGGTATCAATGAGCAGTTCTTC	CASSPGINEQFF
TRBV5-8	.	.	TRBJ1-5	TGTGCCAGCAGCCCTAGGGGTTTGGGTGGCAATCAGCCCCAGCATTTT	CASSPRGLGGNQPQHF
TRBV20-1	.	.	TRBJ1-1	TGCGCAGGGACACTGAACACTGAAGCTTTCTTT	CAGTLNTEAFF
TRBV4-3	once	.	TRBJ1-2	TGCGCCAGCAGCCAAGCCGATGACAGCTATGGCTACACCTTC	CASSQADDSYGYTF
TRBV5-1	.	TRBD1	TRBJ2-1	TGCGCCAGCAGTTCGGGACAGGGGGTTAACAATGAGCAGTTCTTC	CASSSGQGVNNEQFF
TRBV29-1	few	TRBD1	TRBJ1-2	TGCAGCGTGGAGACAGGGAAGAGAGGCTACACCTTC	CSVETGKRGYTF
TRBV21-1	.	.	TRBJ2-2	.	CASSKGWGQGTGELFF
TRBV4-3	.	.	TRBJ2-7	TGCGCCAGCAGCCAAGGACCAGCCACGGGGGCACCTGCCGAGCAGTACTTC	CASSQGPATGAPAEQYF
TRBV7-2	.	.	TRBJ2-3	TGTGCCAGCAGCCTGAGCACAGATACGCAGTATTTT	CASSLSTDTQYF
TRBV9	.	.	TRBJ1-1	TGTGCCAGCAGCGTATACCAGAACACTGAAGCTTTCTTT	CASSVYQNTEAFF
TRBV25-1	.	.	TRBJ2-5	TGTGCCAGCAGGGAGGGGCGCAACAGAGGGGAGACCCAGTACTTC	CASREGRNRGETQYF
TRBV19	.	TRBD2	TRBJ2-7	TGTGCCAGTAGTATTCTGGCGGGAGCTGACGAGCAGTACTTC	CASSILAGADEQYF
TRBV5-1	.	.	TRBJ1-1	TGCGCCAGCAGCTTAGAAACGAACACTGAAGCTTTCTTT	CASSLETNTEAFF
TRBV6-5	.	.	TRBJ1-1	TGTGCCAGCAGTTACTCCGGGGTTCGGACTGAAGCTTTCTTT	CASSYSGVRTEAFF
TRBV5-1	.	.	TRBJ2-1	TGCGCCAGCAGCTCACGGGACGCCCGGGACTACAATGAGCAGTTCTTC	CASSSRDARDYNEQFF
TRBV10-3	.	.	TRBJ1-2	TGTGCCATCAAGGGGGACTCTAACTATGGCTACACCTTC	CAIKGDSNYGYTF
TRBV10-3	.	TRBD1	TRBJ1-1	TGTGCCATCAGTGAAGAGGGGGCGGTGACTGAAGCTTTCTTT	CAISEEGAVTEAFF
TRBV6-6	.	.	TRBJ2-7	TGTGCCAGCAGTCCTCCCGCGGCTACCACCTACGAGCAGTACTTC	CASSPPAATTYEQYF
TRBV5-1	.	TRBD2	TRBJ2-1	TGCGCCAGCAGCTTGAGCGGGGTCTCCTACAATGAGCAGTTCTTC	CASSLSGVSYNEQFF
TRBV19	few	.	TRBJ2-1	TGTGCCACCACCAAGACACGGGACATTTATTTTCGGAATGAGCAGTTCTTC	CATTKTRDIYFRNEQFF
TRBV27	.	TRBD1	TRBJ2-7	TGTGCCAGCGCGGGACAGGGCGAAAAGGAGCAGTACTTC	CASAGQGEKEQYF
TRBV9	.	.	TRBJ2-1	TGTGCCAGCAGCCCCCAAGTGGCAGACAATGAGCAGTTCTTC	CASSPQVADNEQFF
TRBV7-8	.	TRBD2	TRBJ2-3	TGTGCCAGCAGCACTCTAGTGACTAGCGGCAACACAGATACGCAGTATTTT	CASSTLVTSGNTDTQYF
TRBV7-8	.	.	TRBJ2-1	TGTGCCAGCAGCTCGACTGCCTACAATGAGCAGTTCTTC	CASSSTAYNEQFF
TRBV2	.	.	TRBJ1-2	TGTGCCAGCACCATCAATAGGGGGAGCTATGGCTACACCTTC	CASTINRGSYGYTF
TRBV7-2	.	.	TRBJ1-3	TGTGCCAGCAGTCACTCTGGAAACACCATATATTTT	CASSHSGNTIYF
TRBV30	.	.	TRBJ1-2	TGTGCCTGGAGTACAGGGAACTGGGACTATGGCTACACCTTC	CAWSTGNWDYGYTF
TRBV9	.	TRBD1	TRBJ1-1	TGTGCCAGCAGTCCGGGACAGGGTGTGCCTGAAGCTTTCTTT	CASSPGQGVPEAFF
TRBV12-5	.	TRBD2	TRBJ2-7	TGTGCTAGTGGTTTGGAAGTCGGGACTAGCGGGAGGTTGGAGCAGTACTTC	CASGLEVGTSGRLEQYF